One and the same sample provided the 18 T cell receptor beta chains below, sequenced in a study of T cell changes during pregnancy in multiple sclerosis. Measured with immunoSEQ multiplex PCR; TCRdb has only the in-frame clones, and not every one. The sample contains about 41,000 clones, around 93% of which appear only once. The input for sequencing was CD8+ T cells from peripheral blood mononuclear cells, taken in the third trimester of pregnancy. The receptors here all came from a female donor with multiple sclerosis, enrolled in a pregnancy study.

The V call is TRBV27, the J call TRBJ2-7, with D possibly being TRBD2 (6 bases). The CDR3 totals 14 residues. With 2 bases removed from V and 1 base from J, the gap between germline ends came to 9 bases. Germline V gene lookup returns CDR1 MNHEY and CDR2 SMNVEV (reference sequence). CDR3 sequence: CASSLDGTSYEQYF. CDR3 nucleotide sequence: TGTGCCAGCAGTTTAGACGGGACTTCCTACGAGCAGTACTTC.

This chain connects TRBV29-1 to TRBJ2-3; D possibly corresponds to TRBD1 (7 bases). Germline V gene data show CDR1 as SQVTM and CDR2 as ANQGSEA. This CDR3 contains 15 residues. Trimming took off 1 base at V and 4 bases at J, with 15 bases between the two ends. CDR3 DNA sequence: TGCAGCGTTGAAGCCCCAGGGGGGACGGCAGATACGCAGTATTTT. Its protein product is CSVEAPGGTADTQYF.

This sequence joins TRBV21-1 and TRBJ2-7; the D call in the table, TRBD1, was not verified against the DNA. TRBV21-1 constitutes a pseudogene. This CDR3 spans 17 amino acids. The CDR3 reads CASSKEDLQGARDEQYF. The CDR3 DNA reads as TGTGCCAGCAGCAAAGAGGATTTACAGGGGGCGCGGGACGAGCAGTACTTC.

This clone was observed a single time. The chain is built from TRBV19 and TRBJ1-1; D is undetermined. This CDR3 is 14 amino acids long. Germline V gene sequence: CDR1 LNHDA, CDR2 SQIVND (reference sequence). Trimming removed 5 bases from V and 1 base from J, with 11 bases in between. The CDR3 coding sequence is TGTGCCAGTAGTTGGGCCGGGGAGAACACTGAAGCTTTCTTT. Its protein product is CASSWAGENTEAFF.

The CDR3 spells CASRQGGQPQHF. As DNA, the CDR3 is TGTGCCAGCAGACAGGGGGGACAGCCCCAGCATTTT. The genes are TRBV27 and TRBJ1-5, with 8 nucleotides matching TRBD1. This CDR3 comprises 12 residues. Unmatched junction bases numbered 2, after V lost 6 bases and J lost 7 bases. The V gene's germline CDR1 is MNHEY and CDR2 SMNVEV (reference sequence).

V usage is TRBV19 and J usage is TRBJ2-1; 11 bases fit TRBD1. This CDR3 is 15 amino acids long. The J segment lost 9 bases and the V segment lost 6 bases, leaving 10 bases of the junction unmatched. CDR1 and CDR2 (germline): LNHDA, SQIVND (reference sequence). CDR3 nucleotide sequence: TGTGCCAGTAGCCTGGACAGGGGGCTCGAGGTTGAGCAGTTCTTC. As protein: CASSLDRGLEVEQFF.

The chain carries TRBV21-1 and TRBJ1-1; TRBD1 was called by the table and not checked on the DNA. TRBV21-1 is an annotated pseudogene. The CDR3 is 14 amino acids. Written as DNA, the CDR3 is TGTGCCAGCAGCAAGTTGGCCCCCTACACTGAAGCTTTCTTT. Its translation: CASSKLAPYTEAFF.

This clone was counted a single time. The chain is built from TRBV5-5 and TRBJ2-7; D perhaps matches TRBD1 (6 bases). Germline V gene data show CDR1 as SGHKS and CDR2 as YYEKEE (reference sequence). V lost 5 bases and J 6 bases, leaving 15 bases between the germline ends. The CDR3 has 13 residues. CDR3 bases: TGTGCCAGCAGAGATCAGGGGTCGTTCGAGCAGTACTTC. Translated, it gives CASRDQGSFEQYF.

The rearrangement uses TRBV28 and TRBJ1-5, with 8 bases matching TRBD1. This CDR3 has 13 residues. J was trimmed by 4 bases and V by 6 bases; bases with no gene match: 2. The V gene's germline CDR1 is MDHEN and CDR2 SYDVKM. The CDR3 sequence is CASSWTGNQPQHF. The CDR3 DNA reads TGTGCCAGCAGCTGGACAGGGAATCAGCCCCAGCATTTT.

This clone was detected only once. V and J are TRBV7-9 and TRBJ2-7; D is possibly TRBD2 (5 bases). V dropped 5 bases and J dropped 5 bases, with 19 bases sitting between them. This CDR3 is 15 amino acids long. CDR1 is SEHNR, CDR2 FQNEAQ, per germline (reference sequence). The chain's CDR3 is CASSANIEGSHEQYF. CDR3 DNA: TGTGCCAGCAGCGCCAATATTGAGGGTTCGCACGAGCAGTACTTC. The whole variable domain, filled in from reference TRBV7-9 and TRBJ2-7, reads DTGVSQNPRHKITKRGQNVTFRCDPISEHNRLYWYRQTLGQGPEFLTYFQNEAQLEKSRLLSDRFSAERPKGSFSTLEIQRTEQGDSAMYLCASSANIEGSHEQYFGPGTRLTVT.

The chain recombines TRBV27 with TRBJ2-1; 10 bases are a match to TRBD2. With V trimmed by 1 base and J by 7 bases, 1 base remained unmatched. The CDR3 loop spans 14 amino acids. Germline V gene data show CDR1 as MNHEY and CDR2 as SMNVEV (reference sequence). CDR3 bases: TGTGCCAGCAGTTTATTACTAGCGGGAAATGAGCAGTTCTTC. Encoded protein: CASSLLLAGNEQFF.

The chain carries TRBV27 and TRBJ2-4; TRBD1 is a possible D gene (5 bases). This CDR3 region has 16 residues. From germline, CDR1 is MNHEY and CDR2 SMNVEV (reference sequence). Trimming shortened V by 2 bases and J by 0 bases, and 11 bases separated the two germline ends. CDR3 sequence: CASSLSQGIAKNIQYF. CDR3 DNA sequence: TGTGCCAGCAGTTTAAGTCAGGGAATAGCCAAAAACATTCAGTACTTC.

The rearrangement links TRBV15 to TRBJ2-3; D might be TRBD2 (5 bases). CDR3 length equals 14 residues. The germline gives CDR1 LNHNV, CDR2 YYDKDF (reference sequence). V lost 0 bases, J lost 5 bases, and 9 bases lay in between. CDR3 amino acids: CATSREWAGDTQYF. In nucleotides, the CDR3 is TGTGCCACCAGCAGAGAATGGGCGGGAGATACGCAGTATTTT.

V gene TRBV19 combines with J gene TRBJ1-4, with D hard to call. The CDR3 totals 11 residues. The V gene's germline CDR1 is LNHDA and CDR2 SQIVND (reference sequence). Trimming removed 5 bases from V and 8 bases from J, with 6 bases in between. CDR3 bases: TGTGCCAGTAGTTGGGCAGAAAAACTGTTTTTT. Translating it yields CASSWAEKLFF.

The V call is TRBV27, the J call TRBJ2-3; tentatively, D is TRBD1 (9 bases). The CDR3 spans 15 residues. Germline V gene data show CDR1 as MNHEY and CDR2 as SMNVEV (reference sequence). The V and J ends lost 3 bases and 7 bases respectively, with 17 bases between them. In DNA form, the CDR3 reads TGTGCCAGCAGTTTTAGCGGGACAGGGTTAAATACGCAGTATTTT. As protein: CASSFSGTGLNTQYF.

This sequence joins TRBV5-4 and TRBJ2-5; D uncertain. The CDR3 consists of 14 residues. Trimming cost V 0 bases and J 5 bases, with 11 bases left between them. Germline CDR1 SGHNT, CDR2 YYREEE (reference sequence). The CDR3 here is CASSLDRSLETQYF. The CDR3 DNA is TGTGCCAGCAGCTTGGATCGGTCGTTGGAGACCCAGTACTTC.

This chain links TRBV19 with TRBJ1-2; TRBD1 matches 12 bases. CDR1 is LNHDA, CDR2 SQIVND, per germline (reference sequence). CDR3 size: 18 residues. J gave up 4 bases and V 7 bases, and 16 bases lay outside the gene matches. The CDR3 protein is CASNMIRDRGPFGYGYTF. The CDR3 DNA reads TGTGCCAGTAATATGATCCGGGACAGGGGGCCCTTCGGCTATGGCTACACCTTC.

J is TRBJ2-5 and V is TRBV10-3; 10 bases match TRBD2. V shed 0 bases and J 3 bases; nucleotides not matched to a gene: 4. From germline, CDR1 is ENHRY and CDR2 SYGVKD. This CDR3 region has 16 residues. The CDR3 loop is CAISESGLAGEETQYF. The DNA of the CDR3 is TGTGCCATCAGTGAGTCAGGGCTAGCGGGAGAAGAGACCCAGTACTTC.